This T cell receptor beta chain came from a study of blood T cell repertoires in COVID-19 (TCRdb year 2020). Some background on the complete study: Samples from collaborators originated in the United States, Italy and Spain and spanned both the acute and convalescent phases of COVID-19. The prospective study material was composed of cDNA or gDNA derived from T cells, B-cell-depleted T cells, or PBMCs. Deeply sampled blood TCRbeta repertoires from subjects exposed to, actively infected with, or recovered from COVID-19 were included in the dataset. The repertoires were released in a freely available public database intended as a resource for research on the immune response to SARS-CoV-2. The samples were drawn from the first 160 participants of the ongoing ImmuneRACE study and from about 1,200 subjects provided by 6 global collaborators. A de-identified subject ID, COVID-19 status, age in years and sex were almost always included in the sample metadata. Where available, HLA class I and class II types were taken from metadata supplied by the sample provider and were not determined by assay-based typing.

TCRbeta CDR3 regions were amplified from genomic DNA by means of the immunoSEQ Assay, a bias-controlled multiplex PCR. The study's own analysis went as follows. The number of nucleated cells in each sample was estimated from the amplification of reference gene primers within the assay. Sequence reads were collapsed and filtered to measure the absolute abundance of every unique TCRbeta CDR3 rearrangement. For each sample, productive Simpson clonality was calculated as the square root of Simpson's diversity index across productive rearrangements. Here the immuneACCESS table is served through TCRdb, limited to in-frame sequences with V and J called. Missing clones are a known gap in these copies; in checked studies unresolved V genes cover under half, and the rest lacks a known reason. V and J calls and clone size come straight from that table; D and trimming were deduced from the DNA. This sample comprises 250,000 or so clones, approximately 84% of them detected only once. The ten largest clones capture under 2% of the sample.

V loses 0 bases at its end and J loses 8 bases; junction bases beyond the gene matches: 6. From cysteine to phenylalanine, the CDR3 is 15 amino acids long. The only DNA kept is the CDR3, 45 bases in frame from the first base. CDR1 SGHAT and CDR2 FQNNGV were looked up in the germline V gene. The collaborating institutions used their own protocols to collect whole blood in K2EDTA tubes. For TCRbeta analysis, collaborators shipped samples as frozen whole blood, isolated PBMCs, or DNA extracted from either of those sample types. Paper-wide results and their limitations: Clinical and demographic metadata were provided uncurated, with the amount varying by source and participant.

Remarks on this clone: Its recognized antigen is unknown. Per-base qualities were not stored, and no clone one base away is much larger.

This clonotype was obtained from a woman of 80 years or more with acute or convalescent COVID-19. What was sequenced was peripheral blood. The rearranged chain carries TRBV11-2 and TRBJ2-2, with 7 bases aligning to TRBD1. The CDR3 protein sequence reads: CASSLEKQGRGELFF. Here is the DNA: TGTGCCAGCAGCTTAGAGAAACAGGGGAGAGGGGAGCTGTTTTTT. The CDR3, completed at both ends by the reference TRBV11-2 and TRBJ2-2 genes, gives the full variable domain EAGVAQSPRYKIIEKRQSVAFWCNPISGHATLYWYQQILGQGPKLLIQFQNNGVVDDSQLPKDRFSAERLKGVDSTLKIQPAKLEDSAVYLCASSLEKQGRGELFFGEGSRLTVL.